These 6 T cell receptor beta chains originate from one sample sequenced in a study of CD8 T cells in Susac syndrome. The RNA, roughly 0.45 to 1 ug, was put through reverse transcription using random hexamers. TCRdb passed the immunoSEQ multiplex PCR reads through MiXCR, listing each CDR3 protein once. The sample lists hundreds of thousands of distinct CDR3 sequences, 85% to 95% occurring once. Sequencing input: CD4+ T cells from PBMCs. The receptors derive from a human donor with Susac syndrome.

This CDR3 reads CAWRKRRAGNEQFF. The CDR3 region has the DNA TGTGCCTGGAGGAAGCGAAGGGCCGGTAATGAGCAGTTCTTC. The chain joins TRBV30 to TRBJ2-1, with D unclear. The V and J ends lost 3 bases and 7 bases respectively, with 16 bases between them. The CDR3 runs 14 residues. CDR1 and CDR2 (germline): GTSNPN, SVGIG (reference sequence).

The V call is TRBV7-9, the J call TRBJ2-1; the D is unclear. Germline lookup yields CDR1 SEHNR and CDR2 FQNEAQ (reference sequence). The CDR3 covers 14 residues. V gave up 1 base and J gave up 5 bases, with 9 bases separating them. Here the CDR3 reads CASSLVGVDNEQFF. CDR3 coding DNA: TGTGCCAGCAGCTTAGTTGGGGTTGACAATGAGCAGTTCTTC.

The V and J genes are TRBV5-1 and TRBJ1-2, with 8 bases aligning to TRBD1. The V gene end was trimmed by 4 bases and the J gene end by 6 bases; junction bases not matched to a gene: 17. The CDR3 is 17 residues long. Germline V lookup: CDR1 SGHRS, CDR2 YFSETQ. CDR3 region: CASSPEPDRGPLDGYTF. The DNA for the CDR3 is TGCGCCAGCAGCCCAGAACCTGACAGGGGACCGCTGGATGGCTACACCTTC.

The rearrangement joins TRBV6-5 to TRBJ1-3; D is uncertain. Germline V CDR1 and CDR2: MNHEY, SVGAGI. The CDR3 sequence is 14 residues long. The germline V and J ends were trimmed by 6 bases and 0 bases, with 9 bases remaining between them. This CDR3 is CASSPGSSGNTIYF. CDR3 DNA sequence: TGTGCCAGCAGCCCCGGGAGCTCTGGAAACACCATATATTTT.

V and J are TRBV6-2 or TRBV6-3 and TRBJ1-5; possible D gene TRBD1, 6 bases. This CDR3 spans 16 amino acids. V was cut by 2 bases and J by 2 bases, with 13 bases left in between. The germline V gene has CDR1 MNHEY and CDR2 SVGEGT. The CDR3 DNA sequence: TGTGCCAGCAGTTACCACGGGGGCTTAGGCAATCAGCCCCAGCATTTT. It codes for CASSYHGGLGNQPQHF.

This clonotype was picked up one time. The J gene is TRBJ1-1, the V gene TRBV10-3, with a tentative D call TRBD1 (5 bases). The CDR3 totals 17 residues. The V and J ends lost 4 bases and 6 bases respectively, with 24 bases between them. Germline loops: CDR1 ENHRY, CDR2 SYGVKD. CDR3 nucleotides: TGTGCCATCAGTGCGGAAGGTAAAGGGACGGCGAATTCTGAAGCTTTCTTT. Amino acid sequence: CAISAEGKGTANSEAFF.